This TCR beta chain came from a study of PD-L1 blockade in urothelial cancer. Turning to the study itself: Earlier, patients had received 0 to 3 chemotherapy regimens. At 3 weeks (second dose) and 6 weeks after starting treatment, blood was analyzed. Findings and caveats of the study: Pretreatment clonality of the blood TCR repertoire below the median was predictive of superior survival.

The length of the CDR3 is 13 residues. The germline V gene encodes CDR1 MDHEN and CDR2 SYDVKM. After removal of 8 bases from V and 8 bases from J, the junction contained 7 bases not matched to a gene. A remark on this clone: No antigen is known for it.

Some clones are missing from TCRdb's copy, which holds only in-frame ones; the method was immunoSEQ multiplex PCR. This sample yields roughly 32,000 clones, of which 75% to 85% are seen a single time; around 30% belongs to the top ten. The sample here was PBMCs, taken around atezolizumab (anti-PD-L1) treatment. The J gene is TRBJ1-4, the V gene TRBV28; TRBD1 aligns across 8 bases. The TCR originated in a man aged 60-69 years with urothelial cancer. CDR3 DNA: TGTGCCAGCCGAACAGGGGGATTCGAAAAACTGTTTTTT. This sequence encodes CASRTGGFEKLFF.